This TCR beta chain was recovered during a study of identical twins. This clonotype was detected a few times. The antigen is unknown. TCRdb reanalysed the 5' RACE reads using MiXCR and keeps one entry per CDR3 protein. The sample shows a few hundred thousand distinct CDR3 sequences, 7.5% to 9.5% of them seen only once. Study-wide results and limits: Low generation probability was overrepresented in out-of-frame alpha sequences shared by twins.

Trimming pared 6 bases from V and 6 bases from J, leaving 11 bases between. In germline, CDR1 is SQVTM, CDR2 ANQGSEA. The CDR3 consists of 11 residues. The same sample was also used in a study of yellow fever vaccine responses in identical twins.

This sequence joins TRBV29-1 and TRBJ1-1; no reliable D call. Sequenced sample: CD8+ T cells sorted from blood. The TCR was taken from a woman under 30 in good health. CDR3 sequence reads: CSVLGWAEAFF. In nucleotides, the CDR3 is TGCAGCGTCTTAGGGTGGGCTGAAGCTTTCTTT.